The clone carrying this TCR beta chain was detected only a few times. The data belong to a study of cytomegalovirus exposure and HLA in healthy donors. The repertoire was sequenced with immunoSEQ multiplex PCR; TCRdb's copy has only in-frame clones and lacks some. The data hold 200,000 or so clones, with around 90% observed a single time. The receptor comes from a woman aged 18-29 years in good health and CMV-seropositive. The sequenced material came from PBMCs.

The CDR3: CASSLEGFPNYGYTF. Here the CDR3 DNA reads TGCGCCAGCAGCTTGGAGGGGTTTCCTAACTATGGCTACACCTTC. The chain recombines TRBV5-1 with TRBJ1-2; D perhaps matches TRBD1 (5 bases). Germline assignment: CDR1 SGHRS and CDR2 YFSETQ. V lost 0 bases and J lost 0, with 9 bases in between. CDR3 length equals 15 residues.